Below, 25 T cell receptor beta chains from the same sample are listed, as sequenced in a study of cytomegalovirus exposure and HLA in healthy donors. PCR amplification relied on 60 Vbeta primers (plus 13 Jbeta primers). TCRdb's table, derived via immunoSEQ multiplex PCR, lists solely in-frame clones and lacks some. The sample holds 150,000 to 200,000 clones; about 80% are singletons and the top ten take 1.1%. Sequenced material: PBMCs. The receptors come from a woman in her thirties or forties in good health and CMV-seronegative.

The V and J genes are TRBV11-1 and TRBJ2-2, with TRBD1 identical over 8 bases. The CDR3 is 15 amino acids. With V trimmed by 5 bases and J by 6 bases, 8 bases remained unmatched. Germline V gene data show CDR1 as SGHAT and CDR2 as FQDESV (reference sequence). The chain's CDR3 is CASSATDRVAGELFF. For the CDR3, the DNA is TGTGCCAGCAGCGCGACGGACAGGGTTGCCGGGGAGCTGTTTTTT. Variable domain in full (rest from reference TRBV11-1 and TRBJ2-2): EAEVAQSPRYKITEKSQAVAFWCDPISGHATLYWYRQILGQGPELLVQFQDESVVDDSQLPKDRFSAERLKGVDSTLKIQPAELGDSAMYLCASSATDRVAGELFFGEGSRLTVL.

This clone appeared a few times. The chain uses TRBV19 and TRBJ1-2; D unclear. The CDR3 totals 16 residues. The germline gives CDR1 LNHDA, CDR2 SQIVND (reference sequence). The V end was cut by 2 bases, the J end by 7 bases, with 20 bases between. CDR3 bases: TGTGCCAGTAGTATACCCTATCGAGGGTACGGTGGTGGCTACACCTTC. Translating it yields CASSIPYRGYGGGYTF.

This clone appeared a single time. The chain recombines TRBV4-1 with TRBJ2-1; D is perhaps TRBD2 (6 bases). This CDR3 contains 13 residues. Trimming cost V 1 base and J 6 bases, with 7 bases left between them. Germline CDR1 is MGHRA and CDR2 is YSYEKL. In DNA, the CDR3 is TGCGCCAGCAGCCAAGTGGGGGGCAATGAGCAGTTCTTC. It specifies CASSQVGGNEQFF.

This clone came up a few times. This chain uses TRBV30 with TRBJ2-3; 10 bases agree with TRBD2. CDR3 length: 16 amino acids. Looked up from germline, CDR1 is GTSNPN and CDR2 is SVGIG (reference sequence). V lost 4 bases to trimming and J lost 1 base; unmatched junction nucleotides: 8. The CDR3 loop is CAWTRAGGPGTDTQYF. In nucleotides, the CDR3 is TGTGCCTGGACCAGAGCGGGAGGGCCCGGCACAGATACGCAGTATTTT.

J is TRBJ1-2 and V is TRBV5-6; 7 bases are shared with TRBD1. Germline values: CDR1 SGHDT, CDR2 YYEEEE. The CDR3 length is 13 residues. V gave up 4 bases and J gave up 4 bases; unmatched junction bases: 4. CDR3 region: CASSRGGGYGYTF. CDR3 in DNA: TGTGCCAGCAGCCGAGGGGGCGGCTATGGCTACACCTTC.

CDR3 DNA: TGTGCCAGCAGTCACGCTCGGGACAGCCCAAACACCGGGGAGCTGTTTTTT. It yields the protein CASSHARDSPNTGELFF. The rearrangement uses TRBV28 and TRBJ2-2, with 7 bases matching TRBD1. The CDR3 runs to 17 residues. V was pared by 5 bases and J by 2 bases, with 11 bases of the junction left unmatched. Germline lookup yields CDR1 MDHEN and CDR2 SYDVKM.

The chain carries TRBV6-1 and TRBJ1-1; D gene unclear. This CDR3 has 12 residues. V gave up 6 bases and J gave up 3 bases, with 8 bases separating them. CDR1 is MNHNS, CDR2 SASEGT, per germline. The CDR3 reads CASSKPDTEAFF. CDR3 coding DNA: TGTGCCAGCAGCAAGCCTGACACTGAAGCTTTCTTT.

This clone was seen more than once but under ten times. This rearrangement joins TRBV27 to TRBJ2-7, with 8 bases matching TRBD2. Trimming at V came to 5 bases and at J to 5 bases, leaving 8 bases not matched to a gene. This CDR3 is 14 amino acids long. The V gene's germline CDR1 is MNHEY and CDR2 SMNVEV (reference sequence). The CDR3 region has the DNA TGTGCCAGCAGTCACCGGGGGGGAGACGACGAGCAGTACGTC. Protein: CASSHRGGDDEQYV.

The chain recombines TRBV5-5 with TRBJ2-7; 8 bases match TRBD1. CDR1 SGHKS and CDR2 YYEKEE come from the germline V gene (reference sequence). The CDR3 spans 15 residues. V shed 0 bases, J shed 6 bases, and the junction held 8 bases outside the gene matches. CDR3 nucleotide sequence: TGTGCCAGCAGCTTGGGCCCGGGACAGGCCGTCGAGCAGTACTTC. It specifies CASSLGPGQAVEQYF.

V usage is TRBV9 and J usage is TRBJ2-3, with D hard to call. The CDR3 length is 13 residues. The germline V gene encodes CDR1 SGDLS and CDR2 YYNGEE. Trimming removed 3 bases from V and 3 bases from J, with 8 bases in between. CDR3 loop: CASSDYSTDTQYF. The CDR3 DNA sequence: TGTGCCAGCAGCGACTACTCGACAGATACGCAGTATTTT. Drawing the rest from reference TRBV9 and TRBJ2-3, the complete variable domain is DSGVTQTPKHLITATGQRVTLRCSPRSGDLSVYWYQQSLDQGLQFLIQYYNGEERAKGNILERFSAQQFPDLHSELNLSSLELGDSALYFCASSDYSTDTQYFGPGTRLTVL.

The chain carries TRBV28 and TRBJ1-3, with 9 nucleotides matching TRBD1. This CDR3 has 15 amino acids. The germline gives CDR1 MDHEN, CDR2 SYDVKM. V lost 6 bases and J lost 9; bases outside the gene matches: 12. In DNA, the CDR3 is TGTGCCAGCAGCCGAAAGGACAGGGGCTGGGGCACCATATATTTT. It yields the protein CASSRKDRGWGTIYF.

The J gene is TRBJ1-1, the V gene TRBV30; the D gene is possibly TRBD1 (6 bases). This CDR3 is 14 amino acids long. V shed 3 bases and J shed 5 bases, with 16 bases lying between them. Germline V gives CDR1 GTSNPN, CDR2 SVGIG (reference sequence). CDR3 sequence (DNA): TGTGCCTGGAGCGACACAGGGTCCGTGACTGAAGCTTTCTTT. Translating it yields CAWSDTGSVTEAFF.

The CDR3 is CASSQGQRVYGYTF. Here the CDR3 DNA reads TGCGCCAGCAGCCAAGGTCAGCGAGTCTATGGCTACACCTTC. The chain is built from TRBV4-3 and TRBJ1-2; no reliable D call. Germline V gives CDR1 LGHNA, CDR2 YSLEER. The V and J ends lost 1 base and 4 bases respectively, with 10 bases between them. The CDR3 has 14 amino acids.

V gene TRBV29-1 combines with J gene TRBJ2-1; 8 nucleotides match TRBD2. Looked up from germline, CDR1 is SQVTM and CDR2 is ANQGSEA. V gave up 4 bases and J gave up 7 bases; unmatched junction bases: 0. The CDR3 is made up of 11 amino acids. CDR3 amino acids: CSVGLANEQFF. The DNA of the CDR3 is TGCAGCGTTGGACTAGCGAATGAGCAGTTCTTC.

Only one count was recorded for this clone. The V call is TRBV14, the J call TRBJ2-1, with D possibly matching TRBD2 (5 bases). Trimming shortened V by 1 base and J by 3 bases, and 16 bases separated the two germline ends. Germline CDR1 is SGHDN and CDR2 is FVKESK. The CDR3 spans 17 residues. CDR3 coding DNA: TGTGCCAGCAGCCAAGTACGGGAACAACTATTCTACAATGAGCAGTTCTTC. Translated, it gives CASSQVREQLFYNEQFF. Drawing the rest from reference TRBV14 and TRBJ2-1, the complete variable domain is EAGVTQFPSHSVIEKGQTVTLRCDPISGHDNLYWYRRVMGKEIKFLLHFVKESKQDESGMPNNRFLAERTGGTYSTLKVQPAELEDSGVYFCASSQVREQLFYNEQFFGPGTRLTVL.

The chain recombines TRBV9 with TRBJ2-3, with D perhaps TRBD1 (6 bases). The CDR3 runs to 14 residues. Trimming pared 4 bases from V and 2 bases from J, leaving 11 bases between. CDR1 and CDR2 (germline): SGDLS, YYNGEE. CDR3 nucleotide sequence: TGTGCCAGCAGCCGGACAGACCTCACAGATACGCAGTATTTT. It encodes CASSRTDLTDTQYF.

The rearrangement uses TRBV4-2 and TRBJ1-4; possible D gene TRBD1, 6 bases. The V gene lost 7 bases and the J gene lost 5 bases, with 14 bases spanning the gap. CDR3 length equals 14 residues. Germline V gene sequence: CDR1 LGHNA, CDR2 YNFKEQ. Here the CDR3 DNA reads TGTGCCAGCACCACGGGGGGGCTGAATGAAAAACTGTTTTTT. It yields the protein CASTTGGLNEKLFF.

The rearrangement joins TRBV2 to TRBJ1-2, with 9 bases that match TRBD1. V lost 6 bases to trimming and J lost 2 bases; unmatched junction nucleotides: 10. The CDR3 runs to 16 residues. Germline lookup yields CDR1 SNHLY and CDR2 FYNNEI. The CDR3, as DNA: TGTGCCAGCAGCCTGGACAGGGGCGACTTCAACTATGGCTACACCTTC. It translates to CASSLDRGDFNYGYTF.

The J gene is TRBJ2-5, the V gene TRBV9, with 9 bases that match TRBD2. CDR3 length equals 14 residues. Germline V CDR1 and CDR2: SGDLS, YYNGEE. Trimming at V came to 3 bases and at J to 5 bases, leaving 5 bases not matched to a gene. The CDR3 reads CASSGTSVGETQYF. The CDR3 DNA reads TGTGCCAGCAGCGGGACTAGCGTGGGGGAGACCCAGTACTTC.

This clone has more than one count but fewer than ten. This chain joins TRBV7-8 and TRBJ2-1; D gene uncertain. The germline V and J ends were trimmed by 6 bases and 5 bases, with 14 bases remaining between them. Germline values: CDR1 SGHVS, CDR2 FQNEAQ. The CDR3 has 14 residues. The CDR3 DNA sequence: TGTGCCAGCAGGCGCCTGGTGGGCAACAATGAGCAGTTCTTC. Translating it yields CASRRLVGNNEQFF.

This clone was detected only a few times. The J gene is TRBJ1-6, the V gene TRBV4-1; perhaps TRBD1 as D (6 bases). CDR3 size: 14 residues. The germline V and J ends were trimmed by 2 bases and 7 bases, with 9 bases remaining between them. The germline V gene has CDR1 MGHRA and CDR2 YSYEKL. As DNA, the CDR3 is TGCGCCAGCAGCCAAAGGGGGAAAAATTCACCCCTCCACTTT. It codes for CASSQRGKNSPLHF.

The sample holds one count of this clone. The V and J genes are TRBV5-1 and TRBJ2-3; the D gene is possibly TRBD1 (6 bases). Trimming shortened V by 1 base and J by 1 base, and 16 bases separated the two germline ends. CDR3 size: 17 residues. In germline, CDR1 is SGHRS, CDR2 YFSETQ. The CDR3 loop reads CASSLRASGARTDTQYF. CDR3 bases: TGCGCCAGCAGCTTGAGGGCCTCAGGGGCCCGCACAGATACGCAGTATTTT.

V and J are TRBV7-8 and TRBJ2-5; D perhaps matches TRBD1 (5 bases). V gave up 0 bases and J gave up 7 bases, with 9 bases separating them. Germline CDR1 SGHVS, CDR2 FQNEAQ. The CDR3 runs 13 residues. This chain's CDR3 is CASSLAPQGTQYF. The CDR3 bases are TGTGCCAGCAGCTTAGCGCCTCAGGGGACCCAGTACTTC.

This chain connects TRBV5-1 to TRBJ2-2; D may be TRBD1 (6 bases). Germline-derived CDR1 and CDR2 are SGHRS and YFSETQ. With 4 bases removed from V and 4 bases from J, the gap between germline ends came to 11 bases. The CDR3 length is 14 residues. The CDR3 protein is CASSPDSSTGELFF. DNA of the CDR3: TGCGCCAGCAGCCCGGACAGTTCCACCGGGGAGCTGTTTTTT. The full variable domain, rest sourced from reference TRBV5-1 and TRBJ2-2, is KAGVTQTPRYLIKTRGQQVTLSCSPISGHRSVSWYQQTPGQGLQFLFEYFSETQRNKGNFPGRFSGRQFSNSRSEMNVSTLELGDSALYLCASSPDSSTGELFFGEGSRLTVL.

V is TRBV10-3 and J is TRBJ1-1; D unclear. CDR3 size: 15 residues. CDR1 ENHRY and CDR2 SYGVKD come from the germline V gene. V was cut by 3 bases and J by 3 bases, with 14 bases left in between. The DNA for the CDR3 is TGTGCCATCAGTGATAGGAAAGCGAGGGACACTGAAGCTTTCTTT. Residues: CAISDRKARDTEAFF.